There are a few counts of the clone carrying this TCR beta chain. The source of the sample is a study of blood T cell repertoires in COVID-19. Study background: Researchers got acute and convalescent COVID-19 samples from the United States, Italy and Spain. T cells, B-cell-depleted T cells, or PBMCs supplied cDNA or gDNA.

The CDR3 has 14 residues. The V and J ends lost 3 bases and 4 bases respectively, with 9 bases between them. Germline V gene sequence: CDR1 MDHEN, CDR2 SYDVKM. Original data processing: For nucleated cells, counts were estimated from reference gene primer amplification. Only in-frame clones appear in the TCRdb table, and some are missing; sequencing was by immunoSEQ multiplex PCR. V, J and clone size are taken as reported in that table, and D and trimming were inferred from the DNA itself. Found here are 45,000 to 65,000 clones, approximately 84% of them singletons; the top ten hold roughly 27%. The receptor was isolated from a human donor in a cohort sampled during active COVID-19. The sample taken for sequencing was peripheral blood. The chain links TRBV28 to TRBJ2-2, with D possibly matching TRBD2 (6 bases). CDR3 bases: TGTGCCAGCAGTTTTATCGGGGGCACCGGGGAGCTGTTTTTT. Protein: CASSFIGGTGELFF.